The 23 T cell receptor beta chains reported below all come from one sample, sequenced in a study of blood T cell repertoires in COVID-19. The protocol was immunoSEQ multiplex PCR, while the TCRdb copy is restricted to in-frame clones and leaves out a portion. The sample includes about 320,000 clones, approximately 91% of them seen just once. The sequenced sample consisted of PBMCs or T cells enriched from blood (not recorded which). These receptor sequences come from a woman between 25 and 40 years old who had been exposed to COVID-19.

The genes are TRBV11-2 and TRBJ2-4; 8 nucleotides match TRBD1. Germline CDR1 and CDR2: SGHAT and FQNNGV. The CDR3 loop spans 14 amino acids. V shed 1 base and J 7 bases; nucleotides not matched to a gene: 3. The CDR3 DNA follows: TGTGCCAGCAGCTTAGCCGGACAGGGTAACATTCAGTACTTC. Its translation: CASSLAGQGNIQYF.

The V call is TRBV19, the J call TRBJ1-2; TRBD1 matches 8 bases. Per the germline V gene, CDR1 is LNHDA and CDR2 is SQIVND (reference sequence). V was pared by 10 bases and J by 6 bases, with 4 bases of the junction left unmatched. The CDR3 loop spans 11 amino acids. The CDR3 DNA reads TGTGCCATCTCGACAGGGGATGGCTACACCTTC. It encodes CAISTGDGYTF.

The chain employs TRBV13 and TRBJ1-5; D may be TRBD1 (5 bases). V lost 3 bases to trimming and J lost 4 bases, with 13 bases between them. This CDR3 region has 15 residues. Germline V CDR1 and CDR2: PRHDT, FYEKMQ (reference sequence). For the CDR3, the DNA is TGTGCCAGCAGCTTGGGGGTGGCGGGGAATCAGCCCCAGCATTTT. The encoded protein is CASSLGVAGNQPQHF.

The chain is built from TRBV2 and TRBJ1-2, with D hard to call. Looked up from germline, CDR1 is SNHLY and CDR2 is FYNNEI. This CDR3 region has 16 residues. V was clipped by 0 bases and J by 0 bases, with 11 bases between them. CDR3 DNA sequence: TGTGCCAGCAGTGAAGCGTGGGCAGCCACTAACTATGGCTACACCTTC. It codes for CASSEAWAATNYGYTF.

This chain joins TRBV12-3 or TRBV12-4 and TRBJ2-5; D is undetermined. This CDR3 comprises 13 residues. Trimming pared 6 bases from V and 5 bases from J, leaving 13 bases between. The CDR3 loop is CASSPSGLETQYF. The CDR3 DNA is TGTGCCAGCAGCCCCTCGGGTCTGGAGACCCAGTACTTC.

The rearrangement uses TRBV15 and TRBJ2-7; 10 bases map to TRBD1. The CDR3 length is 14 residues. Unmatched junction bases numbered 3, after V lost 4 bases and J lost 3 bases. Germline V gives CDR1 LNHNV, CDR2 YYDKDF (reference sequence). The CDR3 region has the DNA TGTGCCACCAGCAAATGGGACAGGGGCTACGAGCAGTACTTC. Its translation: CATSKWDRGYEQYF.

The chain carries TRBV5-5 and TRBJ1-6; 8 bases align to TRBD1. This CDR3 is 17 amino acids long. With 2 bases clipped from V and 7 bases from J, the junction kept 11 bases outside the gene matches. The germline V gene encodes CDR1 SGHKS and CDR2 YYEKEE (reference sequence). The CDR3 nucleotides read TGTGCCAGCAGCTTAATAGGCAGGGGGCTTGGGAATTCACCCCTCCACTTT. This gives the protein CASSLIGRGLGNSPLHF.

The V gene is TRBV18, the J gene TRBJ1-1; 7 nucleotides line up with TRBD1. V was pared by 4 bases and J by 8 bases, with 7 bases of the junction left unmatched. Per the germline V gene, CDR1 is KGHSH and CDR2 is LQKENI. The CDR3 has 13 residues. The CDR3 here is CASSRGTASEAFF. The CDR3 nucleotides read TGTGCCAGCTCACGAGGGACAGCCTCCGAAGCTTTCTTT. Full variable domain (outside the CDR3, taken from reference TRBV18 and TRBJ1-1): NAGVMQNPRHLVRRRGQEARLRCSPMKGHSHVYWYRQLPEEGLKFMVYLQKENIIDESGMPKERFSAEFPKEGPSILRIQQVVRGDSAAYFCASSRGTASEAFFGQGTRLTVV.

The gene calls are TRBV11-3 and TRBJ1-1; no reliable D call. This CDR3 has 12 amino acids. CDR1 is SGHNT, CDR2 YENEEA, per germline. The ends were cut back, 3 bases at V and 11 bases at J, with 13 bases in the middle. The CDR3 region has the DNA TGTGCCAGCAGCTTGGAGCGGGGAAGGGCTTTCTTT. Its protein product is CASSLERGRAFF.

The chain employs TRBV7-2 and TRBJ1-6; 7 bases are shared with TRBD1. CDR1 SGHTA and CDR2 FQGNSA come from the germline V gene. V was pared by 5 bases and J by 6 bases, with 7 bases of the junction left unmatched. This CDR3 has 15 amino acids. The CDR3 here is CASSRNRGPNSPLHF. DNA of the CDR3: TGTGCCAGCAGCCGGAACAGGGGACCTAATTCACCCCTCCACTTT.

The DNA of the CDR3 is TGTGCCAGCAGCCAGTCGAGCGGGGGCAATGAGCAGTTCTTC. This sequence encodes CASSQSSGGNEQFF. This sequence joins TRBV4-2 and TRBJ2-1; 8 bases are shared with TRBD2. CDR3 length: 14 amino acids. CDR1 and CDR2 from the germline V gene are LGHNA and YNFKEQ. Trimming at V came to 3 bases and at J to 6 bases, leaving 4 bases not matched to a gene.

CDR3 protein: CASRGGSQPQHF. Here the CDR3 DNA reads TGTGCCAGCAGAGGCGGAAGTCAGCCCCAGCATTTT. J is TRBJ1-5 and V is TRBV2, with D unclear. CDR3 length: 12 residues. V was pared by 6 bases and J by 6 bases, with 9 bases between. The V gene's germline CDR1 is SNHLY and CDR2 FYNNEI. The whole variable domain, filled in from reference TRBV2 and TRBJ1-5, reads EPEVTQTPSHQVTQMGQEVILRCVPISNHLYFYWYRQILGQKVEFLVSFYNNEISEKSEIFDDQFSVERPDGSNFTLKIRSTKLEDSAMYFCASRGGSQPQHFGDGTRLSIL.

This clone has ten or more counts. The rearrangement uses TRBV12-3 or TRBV12-4 and TRBJ1-2, with D possibly TRBD1 on 5 matching bases. Trimming cost V 5 bases and J 2 bases, with 9 bases left between them. This CDR3 has 13 amino acids. The CDR3 protein is CASSPRQNYGYTF. The CDR3 region has the DNA TGTGCCAGCAGTCCTCGACAGAACTATGGCTACACCTTC.

This clone occurred once. V and J are TRBV11-3 and TRBJ2-7, with 7 positions matching TRBD2. The CDR3 has 13 amino acids. After removal of 3 bases from V and 6 bases from J, the junction contained 5 bases not matched to a gene. CDR1 is SGHNT and CDR2 is YENEEA in the germline V gene. The CDR3 region has the DNA TGTGCCAGCAGCTTTACGGGAGGAAGCGAGCAGTACTTC. The encoded protein is CASSFTGGSEQYF.

The rearrangement uses TRBV5-1 and TRBJ1-4, with 9 nucleotides matching TRBD1. This CDR3 is 14 amino acids long. Per germline, CDR1 SGHRS and CDR2 YFSETQ. V gave up 4 bases and J gave up 5 bases; unmatched junction bases: 3. The CDR3 sequence: CASSRQGENEKLFF. The DNA for the CDR3 is TGCGCCAGCAGCCGACAGGGGGAAAATGAAAAACTGTTTTTT.

The chain combines TRBV11-2 with TRBJ1-3, with TRBD1 matching 7 bases. Losses at the gene ends were 5 bases for V and 12 bases for J; bases not matched to a gene: 13. The V gene's germline CDR1 is SGHAT and CDR2 FQNNGV. The CDR3 length is 14 residues. Written as DNA, the CDR3 is TGTGCCAGCAGCCCAAACCGACAGGGTAGTGGCATATATTTT. Protein: CASSPNRQGSGIYF. Combining the CDR3 with reference TRBV11-2 and TRBJ1-3 gives the whole variable domain EAGVAQSPRYKIIEKRQSVAFWCNPISGHATLYWYQQILGQGPKLLIQFQNNGVVDDSQLPKDRFSAERLKGVDSTLKIQPAKLEDSAVYLCASSPNRQGSGIYFGEGSWLTVV.

This clone came up a few times. The chain has TRBV7-2 and TRBJ1-6; the match to TRBD1 covers 7 bases. Losses at the gene ends were 1 base for V and 8 bases for J; bases not matched to a gene: 5. CDR1 and CDR2 (germline): SGHTA, FQGNSA. The CDR3 has 15 amino acids. DNA for the CDR3: TGTGCCAGCAGCTTAGGGCAGGGGGTTCATTCACCCCTCCACTTT. This codes for CASSLGQGVHSPLHF.

This chain links TRBV19 with TRBJ2-5; D might be TRBD1 (6 bases). CDR1 and CDR2 (germline): LNHDA, SQIVND (reference sequence). The ends were cut back, 5 bases at V and 1 base at J, with 17 bases in the middle. This CDR3 has 16 amino acids. The CDR3 region has the DNA TGTGCCAGTAGTCCCGCAGGGGCCAATTTCCAAGAGACCCAGTACTTC. Translation gives CASSPAGANFQETQYF.

The chain links TRBV6-1 to TRBJ1-2; no reliable D call. Trimming left V 1 base short and J 4 bases short, with 10 bases between. This CDR3 has 14 amino acids. The germline V gene encodes CDR1 MNHNS and CDR2 SASEGT. In nucleotides, the CDR3 is TGTGCCAGCAGTGAAGGATCAGGCATCTATGGCTACACCTTC. It encodes CASSEGSGIYGYTF.

V is TRBV6-6 and J is TRBJ2-7; D remains ambiguous. The V gene lost 5 bases and the J gene lost 0 bases, with 20 bases spanning the gap. This CDR3 has 17 residues. The germline CDR1 and CDR2 sequences are MNHNY and SVGAGI (reference sequence). The CDR3 DNA is TGTGCCAGCAGTCCACGAGTAGAAAGTTTTTTCTCCTACGAGCAGTACTTC. Its protein product is CASSPRVESFFSYEQYF.

A single count supports this clone. This rearrangement joins TRBV6-5 to TRBJ1-2, with D possibly being TRBD1 (5 bases). Trimming cost V 6 bases and J 4 bases, with 12 bases left between them. This CDR3 comprises 13 residues. Germline V gives CDR1 MNHEY, CDR2 SVGAGI. CDR3 amino acids: CASRSGQFYGYTF. In DNA form, the CDR3 reads TGTGCCAGCAGGTCAGGGCAGTTCTATGGCTACACCTTC.

This clone was found once. The rearrangement links TRBV29-1 to TRBJ2-3; the match to TRBD2 covers 11 bases. The J segment lost 3 bases and the V segment lost 5 bases, leaving 1 base of the junction unmatched. CDR3 length equals 13 residues. The germline V gene encodes CDR1 SQVTM and CDR2 ANQGSEA. The CDR3 spells CSVRLAGTDTQYF. CDR3 nucleotides: TGCAGCGTTAGACTAGCGGGGACAGATACGCAGTATTTT.

This clone was seen just once. The rearrangement joins TRBV6-1 to TRBJ2-3; D possibly corresponds to TRBD2 (5 bases). The CDR3 has 14 amino acids. CDR1 is MNHNS and CDR2 is SASEGT in the germline V gene. V lost 1 base and J 9 bases, leaving 14 bases between the germline ends. CDR3 sequence: CASSEGFGVDTQYF. The CDR3 region has the DNA TGTGCCAGCAGTGAAGGGTTCGGGGTCGACACGCAGTATTTT.